This TCR beta chain stems from a study of shared clonotypes between healthy human individuals. Looking at the study overall: The study drew on a couple of women and three men aged 18 to 49 as donors.

Trimming took 5 bases from V and 2 from J; bases not matched to a gene: 5. The germline V gene has CDR1 SGHTA and CDR2 FQGTGA. CDR3 length: 15 residues. Clones were read by immunoSEQ multiplex PCR, and TCRdb kept only the in-frame ones, dropping some. The sample consists of around 2.5 million clones, under 95% of them appearing once. The chain carries TRBV7-3 and TRBJ2-3; 9 positions agree with TRBD1. This TCR derives from a man younger than 30 in good health. Some clones in this sample may be carry-over from other donors' samples. The source material was naive CD4+ T cells from PBMCs. Specified subset: CD45RA+ positively selected. CDR3 DNA: TGTGCCAGCAGCCAGGGACAGGGTCCCACAGATACGCAGTATTTT. Translation: CASSQGQGPTDTQYF.